One and the same sample provided the 22 T cell receptor beta chains below, sequenced in a study of blood T cell repertoires in COVID-19. Clones were read by immunoSEQ multiplex PCR, and TCRdb kept only the in-frame ones, dropping some. The data contain about 220,000 clones, 88% of them seen just once; the ten biggest clones take up roughly 2.7%. Sequencing was performed on PBMCs or T cells enriched from blood (not recorded which). The receptors here all came from a woman aged 25-40 years who had recovered from COVID-19.

The chain has TRBV4-1 and TRBJ1-1, with 7 bases matching TRBD1. This CDR3 is 14 amino acids long. V lost 2 bases and J lost 5; bases outside the gene matches: 5. The germline V gene has CDR1 MGHRA and CDR2 YSYEKL. The CDR3 sequence: CASSQLSGQTEAFF. The CDR3 DNA follows: TGCGCCAGCAGCCAATTGTCGGGACAGACTGAAGCTTTCTTT.

As concerns this clone: One end of the junction varies from germline; a read error may be responsible. V and J are TRBV13 and TRBJ2-5; D unclear. The length of the CDR3 is 12 residues. The germline V gene has CDR1 PRHDT and CDR2 FYEKMQ (reference sequence). DNA for the CDR3: TGTGCCAGTAGCTTAGGCCAGGAGACCCAGTACTTC. Its translation: CASSLGQETQYF.

The V gene is TRBV5-5, the J gene TRBJ1-1; D possibly corresponds to TRBD1 (6 bases). The CDR3 totals 15 residues. V was trimmed by 0 bases and J by 4 bases, leaving 13 bases between them. Germline assignment: CDR1 SGHKS and CDR2 YYEKEE (reference sequence). CDR3 bases: TGTGCCAGCAGCTTGGGGACAGTTGGTTTCACTGAAGCTTTCTTT. This gives the protein CASSLGTVGFTEAFF.

This clone has only a few counts. The rearrangement links TRBV6-2 or TRBV6-3 to TRBJ1-2; TRBD1 aligns across 9 bases. Losses at the gene ends were 4 bases for V and 2 bases for J; bases not matched to a gene: 8. Per the germline V gene, CDR1 is MNHEY and CDR2 is SVGEGT. The CDR3 loop spans 16 amino acids. CDR3 nucleotides: TGTGCCAGCAGTTCCCCCCGGACAGGGGTCAACTATGGCTACACCTTC. Protein product: CASSSPRTGVNYGYTF.

The V and J genes are TRBV29-1 and TRBJ1-1, with TRBD1 matching over 8 bases. The germline CDR1 and CDR2 sequences are SQVTM and ANQGSEA. The V and J ends lost 0 bases and 5 bases, in that order; junction bases with no gene match: 5. This CDR3 is 14 amino acids long. CDR3 sequence (DNA): TGCAGCGTTGAAGACACAGGGGGGCGAACTGAAGCTTTCTTT. This codes for CSVEDTGGRTEAFF. Full variable domain (rest looked up from reference TRBV29-1 and TRBJ1-1): SAVISQKPSRDICQRGTSLTIQCQVDSQVTMMFWYRQQPGQSLTLIATANQGSEATYESGFVIDKFPISRPNLTFSTLTVSNMSPEDSSIYLCSVEDTGGRTEAFFGQGTRLTVV.

A few counts support this clone. The chain carries TRBV6-1 and TRBJ1-5; no definite D call. The CDR3 contains 18 residues. V dropped 2 bases and J dropped 0 bases, with 17 bases sitting between them. Germline V lookup: CDR1 MNHNS, CDR2 SASEGT. This CDR3 is CASSETQEARRSNQPQHF. The CDR3 nucleotides are TGTGCCAGCAGTGAAACGCAAGAGGCCCGACGTAGCAATCAGCCCCAGCATTTT.

The chain employs TRBV6-5 and TRBJ2-7; D gene ambiguous. The V end lost 0 bases, the J end lost 0 bases, and 3 bases lay between the germline ends. Germline V lookup: CDR1 MNHEY, CDR2 SVGAGI. The CDR3 loop spans 13 amino acids. The DNA for the CDR3 is TGTGCCAGCAGTTACTCGGCCTCCTACGAGCAGTACTTC. Translated: CASSYSASYEQYF.

The V call is TRBV19, the J call TRBJ1-5; 8 positions agree with TRBD1. Germline V CDR1 and CDR2: LNHDA, SQIVND (reference sequence). V lost 6 bases and J lost 6; bases outside the gene matches: 1. The CDR3 has 12 residues. The DNA for the CDR3 is TGTGCCAGTAGAACAGGGGGTCAGCCCCAGCATTTT. It is translated as CASRTGGQPQHF.

This clone came up a few times. The V call is TRBV11-2, the J call TRBJ2-1, with a possible D match to TRBD1 (5 bases). V was trimmed by 5 bases and J by 0 bases, leaving 11 bases between them. The CDR3 consists of 15 residues. Looked up from germline, CDR1 is SGHAT and CDR2 is FQNNGV. This CDR3 reads CASSLTGFSYNEQFF. CDR3 in DNA: TGTGCCAGCAGCCTAACAGGATTCTCCTACAATGAGCAGTTCTTC.

The chain couples TRBV3-1 (or the pseudogene TRBV3-2) to TRBJ1-2; D is uncertain. The CDR3 has 15 residues. Trimming pared 1 base from V and 3 bases from J, leaving 12 bases between. Looked up from germline, CDR1 is LGHDT and CDR2 is YNNKEL (reference sequence). The CDR3 spells CASSQGYSGDYGYTF. The CDR3 DNA reads TGTGCCAGCAGCCAAGGGTACTCAGGTGACTATGGCTACACCTTC.

J is TRBJ1-5 and V is TRBV6-5, with 9 positions matching TRBD1. Germline V gene sequence: CDR1 MNHEY, CDR2 SVGAGI. This CDR3 has 14 residues. After removal of 4 bases from V and 5 bases from J, the junction contained 3 bases not matched to a gene. The CDR3 DNA sequence: TGTGCCAGCAGTTGGGGACAGGGTGATCAGCCCCAGCATTTT. It translates to CASSWGQGDQPQHF.

This chain links TRBV5-4 with TRBJ2-1; possibly TRBD1 for D (8 bases). The V and J ends lost 3 bases and 8 bases respectively, with 15 bases between them. Per the germline V gene, CDR1 is SGHNT and CDR2 is YYREEE (reference sequence). This CDR3 has 14 residues. The CDR3 sequence is CASSSLQGGYEQFF. The CDR3 coding sequence is TGTGCCAGCAGCTCGCTACAGGGGGGGTATGAGCAGTTCTTC.

Written as DNA, the CDR3 is TGCGCCAGCAGTCCCGGGGGGTCAGGCGGTTTTTATGGCTACACCTTC. It specifies CASSPGGSGGFYGYTF. The V and J genes are TRBV5-1 and TRBJ1-2, with a possible D match to TRBD1 (5 bases). Germline CDR1 reads SGHRS; CDR2 reads YFSETQ. V was pared by 5 bases and J by 5 bases, with 22 bases between. The CDR3 spans 16 residues.

V gene TRBV4-2 combines with J gene TRBJ1-2, with TRBD1 matching over 8 bases. From germline, CDR1 is LGHNA and CDR2 YNFKEQ. The CDR3 extends over 15 amino acids. The ends lost 2 bases at V and 1 base at J; junction bases unmatched: 3. CDR3 sequence (DNA): TGTGCCAGCAGCCAAACAGACAGGGGTAACTATGGCTACACCTTC. It yields the protein CASSQTDRGNYGYTF.

The chain employs TRBV3-1 (or the pseudogene TRBV3-2) and TRBJ1-1; D not certain. CDR3 length: 13 amino acids. CDR1 is LGHDT, CDR2 YNNKEL, per germline (reference sequence). The germline V and J ends were trimmed by 8 bases and 4 bases, with 14 bases remaining between them. The chain's CDR3 is CASHGPEGTEAFF. In nucleotides, the CDR3 is TGTGCCAGCCACGGGCCGGAGGGCACTGAAGCTTTCTTT.

V and J are TRBV2 and TRBJ1-1; TRBD1 matches at 10 bases. CDR1 and CDR2 (germline): SNHLY, FYNNEI. The V gene end was trimmed by 8 bases and the J gene end by 2 bases; junction bases not matched to a gene: 2. This CDR3 has 13 residues. The CDR3 loop reads CASGTGENTEAFF. Here the CDR3 DNA reads TGTGCCAGCGGGACAGGGGAAAACACTGAAGCTTTCTTT.

The chain couples TRBV5-6 to TRBJ1-4; 8 bases agree with TRBD1. CDR3 length: 15 amino acids. Germline CDR1 reads SGHDT; CDR2 reads YYEEEE. Unmatched junction bases numbered 9, after V lost 3 bases and J lost 8 bases. For the CDR3, the DNA is TGTGCCAGCAGCTCCGACAGGGGAATAGGCGAAAAACTGTTTTTT. Amino acids: CASSSDRGIGEKLFF.

The chain carries TRBV4-3 and TRBJ1-1; 7 nucleotides match TRBD1. Germline CDR1 and CDR2: LGHNA and YSLEER. Unmatched junction bases numbered 9, after V lost 3 bases and J lost 5 bases. CDR3 length equals 15 residues. The CDR3 here is CASSQSATGSTEAFF. CDR3 nucleotides: TGCGCCAGCAGCCAGTCAGCGACAGGGAGTACTGAAGCTTTCTTT.

This chain uses TRBV7-9 with TRBJ2-7; TRBD2 might be the D (6 bases). There are 14 residues in the CDR3. V was cut by 1 base and J by 6 bases, with 13 bases left in between. Germline CDR1 is SEHNR and CDR2 is FQNEAQ (reference sequence). The CDR3 spells CASSLVGGFAEQYF. The CDR3 DNA is TGTGCCAGCAGCTTAGTGGGGGGTTTCGCCGAGCAGTACTTC.

The rearrangement links TRBV10-2 to TRBJ2-2; 7 bases fit TRBD2. V lost 0 bases to trimming and J lost 3 bases; unmatched junction nucleotides: 16. Germline V lookup: CDR1 WSHSY, CDR2 SAAADI. The CDR3 has 20 residues. DNA of the CDR3: TGCGCCAGCAGTGAGTCGACCCCCGGGAGAGAACGGGGGGACACCGGGGAGCTGTTTTTT. The encoded protein is CASSESTPGRERGDTGELFF.

The chain is built from TRBV2 and TRBJ2-1; 8 nucleotides align to TRBD2. This CDR3 contains 16 residues. Germline V gene sequence: CDR1 SNHLY, CDR2 FYNNEI. The V gene end was trimmed by 2 bases and the J gene end by 2 bases; junction bases not matched to a gene: 5. The CDR3 DNA reads as TGTGCCAGCAGTGAATCTAGCGGGTTCACCTACAATGAGCAGTTCTTC. As protein: CASSESSGFTYNEQFF.

The chain carries TRBV7-2 and TRBJ1-4, with 8 bases matching TRBD1. This CDR3 region has 14 residues. The V gene end was trimmed by 4 bases and the J gene end by 14 bases; junction bases not matched to a gene: 12. Germline V gives CDR1 SGHTA, CDR2 FQGNSA. The CDR3 DNA reads as TGTGCCAGCAGCTCGGACAGGGCGGGTTTGAGGCTGTTTTTT. The encoded protein is CASSSDRAGLRLFF.